This T cell receptor (beta chain) was sequenced during a study of T-cell reconstitution after alpha-beta-depleted transplantation in children. This clonotype was detected a few times. For TCRbeta, the library was prepared with unique molecular identifiers. TCRdb reanalysed the PCR reads using MiXCR and keeps one entry per CDR3 protein. The sample lists around 400,000 distinct CDR3 sequences, around 9.9% occurring once. This CDR3 spans 15 amino acids. The ends were cut back, 0 bases at V and 5 bases at J, with 15 bases in the middle. The V gene's germline CDR1 is SGHRS and CDR2 YFSETQ. The chain employs TRBV5-1 and TRBJ2-7; no definite D call. Sample: PBMCs from the stem cell graft donor, taken from the stem cell graft. The clonotype was recovered from a human donor who donated a stem cell graft to a child with acute myeloid leukemia. This CDR3 is CASSLADSPEDEQYF. CDR3 sequence (DNA): TGCGCCAGCAGCTTGGCGGATAGCCCCGAGGACGAGCAGTACTTC.